Listed here is a single T cell receptor beta chain. Its antigen is currently unknown. TCRdb's copy holds only in-frame clones and misses some; the assay was immunoSEQ multiplex PCR. The sample gives approximately 7,000 clones, around 80% of which show up once; around 37% is in the top ten. These data are taken from a study of somatic mutations in cytotoxic T cells in rheumatoid arthritis. Findings and limits, study-wide: The identity of the antigens targeted by the expanded CD8+ clones remained unknown.

The junction had 12 bases not matched to a gene; V was cut back by 6 bases and J by 4 bases. Germline assignment: CDR1 SEHNR and CDR2 FQNEAQ (reference sequence). CDR3 length: 15 amino acids. The rearrangement uses TRBV7-9 and TRBJ2-7; 7 bases align to TRBD2. Sequencing was done on a sample of CD8+ T cells sorted from blood. This receptor was identified in a woman aged 60 to 75 in good health. Here the CDR3 reads CASSTVGGGNYEQYF. CDR3 DNA: TGTGCCAGCAGTACCGTGGGGGGAGGGAATTACGAGCAGTACTTC.